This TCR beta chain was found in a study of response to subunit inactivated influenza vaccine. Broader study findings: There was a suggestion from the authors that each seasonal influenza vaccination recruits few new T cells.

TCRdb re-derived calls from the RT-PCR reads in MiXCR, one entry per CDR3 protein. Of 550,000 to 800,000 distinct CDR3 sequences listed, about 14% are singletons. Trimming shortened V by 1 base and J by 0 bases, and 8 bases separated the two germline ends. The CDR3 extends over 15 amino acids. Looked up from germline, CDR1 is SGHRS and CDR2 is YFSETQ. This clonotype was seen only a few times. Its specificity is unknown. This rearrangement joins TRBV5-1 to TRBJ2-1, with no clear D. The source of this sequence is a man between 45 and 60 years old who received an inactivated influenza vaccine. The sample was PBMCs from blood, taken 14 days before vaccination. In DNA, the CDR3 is TGCGCCAGCAGCTTGCAGCGCCTCTCCTACAATGAGCAGTTCTTC. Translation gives CASSLQRLSYNEQFF.